This entry lists 9 T cell receptor beta chains sequenced from one sample in a study of blood T cell repertoires in COVID-19. Repertoires were generated with immunoSEQ multiplex PCR, while TCRdb's copy carries only in-frame clones and drops some. Among hundreds of thousands of clones, under 90% were seen once, and the ten largest hold 3% to 4%. The sequenced sample consisted of PBMCs or T cells enriched from blood (not recorded which). These receptors all stem from a woman aged 60 to 75 who had recovered from COVID-19.

This clone came up many times. The chain has TRBV5-8 and TRBJ1-5; D gene unclear. This CDR3 has 16 amino acids. Germline V gene data show CDR1 as SGHTS and CDR2 as YDEGEE. With 2 bases removed from V and 2 bases from J, the gap between germline ends came to 14 bases. CDR3 sequence: CASSFNTGSRNQPQHF. The CDR3 DNA is TGTGCCAGCAGCTTTAATACCGGGTCTCGCAATCAGCCCCAGCATTTT.

In nucleotides, the CDR3 is TGTGCCAGCAGCCGGGGACAGGGGGTTCCCTACGAGCAGTACTTC. It is translated as CASSRGQGVPYEQYF. The chain joins TRBV11-2 to TRBJ2-7, with TRBD1 matching over 11 bases. The junction had 5 bases not matched to a gene; V was cut back by 5 bases and J by 2 bases. The CDR3 runs to 15 residues. Germline V CDR1 and CDR2: SGHAT, FQNNGV. The variable domain in full, completed from reference TRBV11-2 and TRBJ2-7, reads EAGVAQSPRYKIIEKRQSVAFWCNPISGHATLYWYQQILGQGPKLLIQFQNNGVVDDSQLPKDRFSAERLKGVDSTLKIQPAKLEDSAVYLCASSRGQGVPYEQYFGPGTRLTVT.

The chain carries TRBV19 and TRBJ1-6; 12 nucleotides line up with TRBD1. This CDR3 spans 15 amino acids. V lost 6 bases to trimming and J lost 7 bases; unmatched junction nucleotides: 4. The germline V gene has CDR1 LNHDA and CDR2 SQIVND (reference sequence). In DNA, the CDR3 is TGTGCCAGTAGGGCCGGGACAGGGGGCAATTCACCCCTCCACTTT. Amino acid sequence: CASRAGTGGNSPLHF.

The V call is TRBV18, the J call TRBJ2-1; tentatively, D is TRBD1 (5 bases). Germline V lookup: CDR1 KGHSH, CDR2 LQKENI. The V end was cut by 4 bases, the J end by 6 bases, with 10 bases between. CDR3 length equals 13 residues. CDR3: CASSLQGGNEQFF. DNA for the CDR3: TGTGCCAGCTCACTCCAGGGTGGCAATGAGCAGTTCTTC.

The V gene is TRBV2, the J gene TRBJ2-3, with TRBD2 identical over 10 bases. This CDR3 has 15 residues. The ends lost 6 bases at V and 7 bases at J; junction bases unmatched: 10. The germline CDR1 and CDR2 sequences are SNHLY and FYNNEI. CDR3 sequence: CASRKGLALGYTQYF. The DNA for the CDR3 is TGTGCCAGCAGGAAGGGACTAGCGCTCGGTTATACGCAGTATTTT.

A single count supports this clone. The chain couples TRBV19 to TRBJ2-1; TRBD2 agrees at 13 bases. There are 17 residues in the CDR3. In germline, CDR1 is LNHDA, CDR2 SQIVND (reference sequence). V was clipped by 4 bases and J by 4 bases; unmatched bases: 7. The CDR3 is CASSRTSGREFYNEQFF. CDR3 DNA sequence: TGTGCCAGTAGTAGAACTAGCGGGAGGGAGTTTTACAATGAGCAGTTCTTC.

The CDR3, as DNA: TGCGCCAGCAGCCAACCCCTGAGGGGGCGGACCGGGGAGCTGTTTTTT. Translation gives CASSQPLRGRTGELFF. The chain recombines TRBV4-1 with TRBJ2-2; 7 bases match TRBD1. The germline V gene has CDR1 MGHRA and CDR2 YSYEKL. The CDR3 runs to 16 residues. V lost 2 bases and J lost 5; bases outside the gene matches: 8.

This clone was seen once. The gene calls are TRBV3-1 (or the pseudogene TRBV3-2) and TRBJ2-2; 16 bases map to TRBD2. This CDR3 is 19 amino acids long. With 4 bases clipped from V and 6 bases from J, the junction kept 11 bases outside the gene matches. From germline, CDR1 is LGHDT and CDR2 YNNKEL (reference sequence). This CDR3 reads CASSLGTEGLAGGSGELFF. DNA for the CDR3: TGTGCCAGCAGCCTAGGAACCGAGGGACTAGCGGGAGGGTCCGGGGAGCTGTTTTTT.

The CDR3 DNA follows: TGTGCCAGCAGCGCCCGTCCCGCCGGGGAGCTGTTTTTT. Translation: CASSARPAGELFF. V and J are TRBV9 and TRBJ2-2; no clear D. V lost 3 bases, J lost 6 bases, and 9 bases lay in between. Per germline, CDR1 SGDLS and CDR2 YYNGEE. This CDR3 has 13 residues.